Each of the 16 T cell receptor beta chains below was sequenced from the same sample in a study of blood T cell repertoires in COVID-19. Profiled with immunoSEQ multiplex PCR; TCRdb holds only in-frame clones, not every one. The sample includes some 130,000 clones, approximately 82% of them seen just once. The source material was peripheral blood. These receptors were taken from a man in his sixties who had recovered from COVID-19.

CDR3 coding DNA: TGCGCCAGCAGCTTGACATCCCGGGGGACCTACAATGAGCAGTTCTTC. This gives the protein CASSLTSRGTYNEQFF. This chain links TRBV5-1 with TRBJ2-1, with D tentatively TRBD2 (6 bases). V lost 1 base and J 2 bases, leaving 13 bases between the germline ends. Germline V gene sequence: CDR1 SGHRS, CDR2 YFSETQ. This CDR3 contains 16 residues.

The chain employs TRBV5-1 and TRBJ1-1, with D possibly being TRBD1 (6 bases). With 0 bases removed from V and 6 bases from J, the gap between germline ends came to 12 bases. The CDR3 is 14 amino acids. Germline loops: CDR1 SGHRS, CDR2 YFSETQ. CDR3 bases: TGCGCCAGCAGCTTGGGAGGGGGGGCGGCTGAAGCTTTCTTT. It encodes CASSLGGGAAEAFF.

This chain joins TRBV9 and TRBJ1-6; possible D gene TRBD1, 6 bases. This CDR3 region has 14 residues. CDR1 SGDLS and CDR2 YYNGEE come from the germline V gene. The ends were cut back, 0 bases at V and 5 bases at J, with 6 bases in the middle. As DNA, the CDR3 is TGTGCCAGCAGCGTAGAGGGGGATAATTCACCCCTCCACTTT. It translates to CASSVEGDNSPLHF.

The chain's CDR3 is CASSQDRATGELFF. The CDR3 DNA follows: TGTGCCAGTAGCCAGGACAGGGCGACCGGGGAGCTGTTTTTT. The rearrangement joins TRBV19 to TRBJ2-2; TRBD1 agrees at 8 bases. The V gene's germline CDR1 is LNHDA and CDR2 SQIVND (reference sequence). J lost 5 bases, V lost 6 bases, and 5 bases had no gene match. CDR3 size: 14 residues.

The chain uses TRBV29-1 and TRBJ2-1, with 15 bases lining up with TRBD2. Germline CDR1 reads SQVTM; CDR2 reads ANQGSEA. V lost 6 bases and J lost 5; bases outside the gene matches: 11. This CDR3 region has 17 residues. CDR3 protein: CSVLGLAGGPTDNEQFF. The CDR3 nucleotides are TGCAGCGTCCTTGGACTAGCGGGAGGGCCAACGGACAATGAGCAGTTCTTC.

This chain joins TRBV6-2 or TRBV6-3 and TRBJ2-5; D is perhaps TRBD2 (6 bases). CDR1 and CDR2 from the germline V gene are MNHEY and SVGEGT. CDR3 length equals 16 residues. V lost 0 bases, J lost 1 base, and 12 bases lay in between. CDR3 sequence reads: CASSYSIGSGQETQYF. CDR3 coding DNA: TGTGCCAGCAGTTACTCGATAGGTAGCGGCCAAGAGACCCAGTACTTC.

This rearrangement joins TRBV28 to TRBJ2-7; 8 positions match TRBD1. The CDR3 length is 16 residues. V shed 4 bases and J 5 bases; nucleotides not matched to a gene: 13. Looked up from germline, CDR1 is MDHEN and CDR2 is SYDVKM. CDR3 DNA: TGTGCCAGCAGTTCACCTGGACAGGGTGAGGGAAACGAGCAGTACTTC. Translating it yields CASSSPGQGEGNEQYF.

V and J are TRBV6-2 or TRBV6-3 and TRBJ1-2; D is possibly TRBD1 (5 bases). CDR3 length: 15 amino acids. Germline CDR1 and CDR2: MNHEY and SVGEGT. V was shortened by 6 bases and J by 0 bases, with 14 bases between the two germline ends. In nucleotides, the CDR3 is TGTGCCAGCAGCATCCGACAGAGAACTAACTATGGCTACACCTTC. It codes for CASSIRQRTNYGYTF.

This rearrangement joins TRBV19 to TRBJ1-1; D remains ambiguous. Germline-derived CDR1 and CDR2 are LNHDA and SQIVND (reference sequence). V was clipped by 7 bases and J by 3 bases, with 15 bases between them. The CDR3 spans 14 residues. As DNA, the CDR3 is TGTGCCAGTAAGGGAGATCCTTGGGACACTGAAGCTTTCTTT. Residues: CASKGDPWDTEAFF.

The rearrangement joins TRBV6-5 to TRBJ1-5, with D possibly being TRBD1 (6 bases). The V end lost 4 bases, the J end lost 0 bases, and 7 bases lay between the germline ends. Germline CDR1 reads MNHEY; CDR2 reads SVGAGI. CDR3 size: 14 residues. The CDR3 DNA reads as TGTGCCAGCAGTTCAGGGGTTAGCAATCAGCCCCAGCATTTT. As protein: CASSSGVSNQPQHF.

The chain employs TRBV10-3 and TRBJ1-4, with 10 positions matching TRBD1. V trimming: 6 bases; J trimming: 6 bases; junction bases outside the gene matches: 4. CDR3 length equals 14 residues. CDR1 ENHRY and CDR2 SYGVKD come from the germline V gene. This CDR3 is CAIRGTGEDEKLFF. CDR3 coding DNA: TGTGCCATCAGGGGGACAGGGGAGGATGAAAAACTGTTTTTT.

The rearrangement links TRBV18 to TRBJ1-1; 12 positions agree with TRBD1. V gave up 6 bases and J gave up 3 bases; unmatched junction bases: 11. CDR1 and CDR2 (germline): KGHSH, LQKENI. This CDR3 is built from 17 residues. The CDR3 reads CASSPTGTGGADTEAFF. For the CDR3, the DNA is TGTGCCAGCTCCCCGACCGGGACAGGGGGCGCAGACACTGAAGCTTTCTTT.

The chain couples TRBV24-1 to TRBJ2-1; weak D call: TRBD2 (6 bases). CDR3 size: 11 residues. V lost 4 bases and J lost 15, with 12 bases in between. CDR1 KGHDR and CDR2 SFDVKD come from the germline V gene. The CDR3 here is CATSEGTGLFF. The CDR3 coding sequence is TGTGCCACCAGTGAAGGGACTGGGTTGTTCTTC.

This clone was found a few times. J is TRBJ1-6 and V is TRBV2; D is uncertain. The CDR3 has 11 residues. V dropped 4 bases and J dropped 13 bases, with 8 bases sitting between them. The germline gives CDR1 SNHLY, CDR2 FYNNEI. In DNA, the CDR3 is TGTGCCAGCAGTGTTGGGCAGCCCCTCCACTTT. It codes for CASSVGQPLHF.

DNA of the CDR3: TGCGCCAGCAGCTTGGATCTAGCGGGGGGACCGCAGTTCTTC. As protein: CASSLDLAGGPQFF. This chain connects TRBV5-1 to TRBJ2-1; 11 bases align to TRBD2. This CDR3 spans 14 amino acids. Looked up from germline, CDR1 is SGHRS and CDR2 is YFSETQ. With 0 bases clipped from V and 12 bases from J, the junction kept 5 bases outside the gene matches.

J is TRBJ2-2 and V is TRBV2, with 13 positions matching TRBD2. CDR1 is SNHLY and CDR2 is FYNNEI in the germline V gene. The CDR3 extends over 19 amino acids. The J segment lost 3 bases and the V segment lost 3 bases, leaving 10 bases of the junction unmatched. CDR3 loop: CASSDVTSGGLWYTGELFF. CDR3 nucleotides: TGTGCCAGCAGTGACGTGACTAGCGGGGGGTTATGGTACACCGGGGAGCTGTTTTTT.